This T cell receptor (beta chain) stems from a study of T cells after yellow fever vaccination. Study-level background: Low-cell-number fractions underwent preparation using SMART-Seq v4 Ultra Low Input.

Notes on the study in general: It was a small share of clonotypes that appeared in both CD4 and CD8 compartments. The secondary response was weaker but peaked faster, day 5 versus 15. FACS-sorted repertoires could contain abundant clonotypes contaminating from the bulk population.

TCRdb re-called the 5' RACE reads through MiXCR, storing one row per CDR3 protein. The sample gives a few hundred thousand distinct CDR3 sequences, about 3.5% of which show up once; about a fifth is in the top ten. This clonotype was seen many times. Antigen unknown. This sequence originates from a man younger than 30 who received the YFV17D yellow fever vaccine. The source was PBMCs, collected 15 days after the yellow fever booster vaccination.

CDR3 residues: CASSLSSSHNEQFF. In DNA, the CDR3 is TGTGCCAGCAGCTTATCTAGCTCTCACAATGAGCAGTTCTTC. The J gene is TRBJ2-1, the V gene TRBV11-2; maybe TRBD2 (5 bases). The ends were cut back, 2 bases at V and 5 bases at J, with 10 bases in the middle. The germline V gene has CDR1 SGHAT and CDR2 FQNNGV. This CDR3 has 14 amino acids.